This record covers a single TCR beta chain. This receptor's antigen is unknown. The record has no base qualities; no much larger clone is one base away. Library construction relied on 5' RACE. Sequencing instrument: Illumina HiSeq 2500. A second PCR of 7 to 11 cycles was performed with a sample-barcoded 5' primer and a J-beta primer mix. A template-switch 5' adaptor carrying 12 random nucleotides introduced a unique molecular identifier onto each TCR beta cDNA molecule. At least 3 million CDR3-containing paired-end reads were obtained from each sample. First-strand cDNA synthesis was performed from all RNA using the Mint cDNA synthesis kit, with priming by a TRBC-specific oligonucleotide. Following uracil-DNA glycosylase treatment, all cDNA underwent a first 18-cycle PCR with the universal primers M1SS and BC2_uni_R. The original methods were these. For normalization, 1 million high-quality reads were randomly selected from each sample, with every read carrying a distinct molecular identifier. Instead of being binned into consensus sequences, reads that shared molecular identifiers were thrown out. MiTCR, set to a Q25 quality threshold and the strictest error-elimination algorithm, was used for CDR3 identification, clonotype clustering and error correction. A nonparametric unseen species model with Euler transformation was used to estimate lower-bound total TCR beta diversity. TCRdb reprocessed the public reads (quality trimming at Q25 with fastp, clone calling with MiXCR) and kept in-frame beta chains. Rows merge per CDR3 protein into single entries with the most common DNA and genes. The V and J calls and clone size are TCRdb's, not the authors'. This sample comprises 550,000 to 750,000 distinct CDR3 sequences, under 25% of them detected only once. Approximately 3.6% of the sample is in the top ten clones.

CDR1 and CDR2 are read off the germline V gene (reference sequence) as LNHDA and SQIVND. The CDR3 has 14 amino acids, counting the end cysteine and phenylalanine. The sequence is cut down to CDR3 DNA, 42 bases in frame from base 1. The roughly 39 donors, aged about 6 to 90 years, were systemically healthy Caucasian individuals from Russia. Each donor gave approximately 9.3 milliliters of peripheral blood, collected into EDTA-treated Vacutainer tubes. Ficoll-Paque density-gradient centrifugation was used to isolate PBMCs, with at least 6 million obtained per sample. Total RNA, at least 6 micrograms per sample, was extracted from PBMCs with Trizol reagent. For every donor, flow cytometry on a PBMC aliquot measured the percentage of naive CD45RAhigh/CD27high T cells. The entry originates in a study of blood T cells in healthy people across ages (dated by TCRdb to about 2015). In the study overall: In model experiments, template switching captured about one uniquely barcoded TCR beta cDNA molecule for every two T cells. To avoid experimental bias, donors of different ages were randomly spread across the sequencing lanes. Four age groups were formed from the donors: young (average approximately 17 years), middle-aged (approximately 42), aged (62) and long-lived (around 82). Using deep sequencing normalized with unique cDNA molecular identifiers, the study measured how TCR beta repertoire diversity changes with age. For two donors (one aged 18 to 30 and one aged 80 or older), the study analyzed two additional independent replicas of 1 million unique cDNA reads from the same blood draw. Broad study findings and their caveats: Compared with the aged group, the long-lived group had more naive CD4+ T cells, fewer expanded clones and increased TCR diversity, suggesting age selection. As age increased, observed TCR beta diversity per million T cells dropped in a roughly linear way, and a significant reduction was already evident by age approximately 40. Because the CMV infection status of the donors was unknown, age-related changes in expanded clonotypes may potentially have been confounded. Conclusive comparison of naive and antigen-experienced compartments was prevented by the profiling of bulk unsorted PBMCs. Estimates of total diversity from one million sequenced T cells were regarded as lower bounds and underestimates. A strong correlation was found between observed TCR beta diversity and the percentage of naive T cells measured by flow cytometry.

Sequencing was carried out using blood. This clonotype originated in a man aged 65-85 years in good health. The V and J genes are TRBV19 and TRBJ2-5; the D call is tentative, TRBD1 or TRBD2, as each matches 5 bases. The assigned J gene may be wrong: the sequence end matches TRBJ2-1 better. The DNA sequence follows: TGTGCCAGTAGTCGGGGTTCAGGGCGGTATGAGCAGTTCTTC. This translates into CASSRGSGRYEQFF.